A single sample gave rise to the 23 T cell receptor beta chains below, sequenced in a study of blood T cell repertoires in COVID-19. TCRdb keeps only in-frame clones here, not all; method: immunoSEQ multiplex PCR. The profile shows about 500,000 clones, 89% of them singletons. Sequencing used peripheral blood. These receptors all stem from a man between 18 and 35 years old with COVID-19, enrolled during active disease.

The V call is TRBV19, the J call TRBJ2-2; TRBD1 matches at 8 bases. Germline loops: CDR1 LNHDA, CDR2 SQIVND (reference sequence). This CDR3 has 15 amino acids. Trimming removed 8 bases from V and 7 bases from J; junction bases left unmatched: 12. The CDR3 coding sequence is TGTGCCAGTCGGGGGTCCAGGGGGCAAGGCGGGGAGCTGTTTTTT. Translation gives CASRGSRGQGGELFF.

V gene TRBV7-3 combines with J gene TRBJ2-7, with D perhaps matching TRBD1 (6 bases). The germline gives CDR1 SGHTA, CDR2 FQGTGA. The CDR3 loop spans 14 amino acids. Trimming stripped 2 bases from V and 4 bases from J, with 12 bases between. CDR3 sequence: CASSLVPGVYEQYF. The CDR3 DNA is TGTGCCAGCAGCTTAGTTCCAGGGGTGTACGAGCAGTACTTC.

The chain combines TRBV19 with TRBJ1-5, with unresolved D. This CDR3 is 14 amino acids long. Trimming shortened V by 2 bases and J by 1 base, and 6 bases separated the two germline ends. Germline CDR1 is LNHDA and CDR2 is SQIVND (reference sequence). DNA of the CDR3: TGTGCCAGTAGTATACCCGGGAGCAATCAGCCCCAGCATTTT. Translation gives CASSIPGSNQPQHF.

This clone was counted a few times. The chain recombines TRBV7-3 with TRBJ2-1, with 8 bases lining up with TRBD1. The CDR3 loop spans 12 amino acids. From germline, CDR1 is SGHTA and CDR2 FQGTGA. With V trimmed by 5 bases and J by 9 bases, 3 bases remained unmatched. CDR3 sequence (DNA): TGTGCCAGCAGCCAAACAGGGGGTGAGCAGTTCTTC. Translated: CASSQTGGEQFF.

This clone was counted once. The chain carries TRBV13 and TRBJ1-5, with a weak D call TRBD1 (6 bases). Germline CDR1 PRHDT, CDR2 FYEKMQ (reference sequence). The V end was cut by 5 bases, the J end by 2 bases, with 10 bases between. CDR3 length: 14 residues. The CDR3: CASSTNRGNQPQHF. Written as DNA, the CDR3 is TGTGCCAGCAGCACAAACAGGGGCAATCAGCCCCAGCATTTT.

V and J are TRBV5-1 and TRBJ1-5, with TRBD1 as a possible D gene (5 bases). The CDR3 has 14 residues. Germline CDR1 SGHRS, CDR2 YFSETQ. The V and J ends lost 4 bases and 7 bases respectively, with 15 bases between them. The chain's CDR3 is CASSPTEGRQPQHF. As DNA, the CDR3 is TGCGCCAGCAGCCCGACAGAAGGAAGGCAGCCCCAGCATTTT.

This clone came up many times. The chain combines TRBV18 with TRBJ2-1; D not certain. The CDR3 is 14 amino acids. Germline CDR1 and CDR2: KGHSH and LQKENI. Trimming cost V 3 bases and J 4 bases, with 10 bases left between them. Here the CDR3 reads CASSPQVSYNEQFF. The CDR3 nucleotides read TGTGCCAGCTCACCCCAGGTCAGTTACAATGAGCAGTTCTTC.

The chain carries TRBV15 and TRBJ2-4, with D possibly TRBD1 on 5 matching bases. Germline values: CDR1 LNHNV, CDR2 YYDKDF (reference sequence). The CDR3 has 13 amino acids. Trimming cost V 6 bases and J 8 bases, with 14 bases left between them. CDR3 sequence reads: CATRWSGLHIQYF. CDR3 in DNA: TGTGCCACCAGGTGGTCAGGGTTACACATTCAGTACTTC.

This rearrangement joins TRBV18 to TRBJ2-1; TRBD2 matches at 10 bases. The germline V gene has CDR1 KGHSH and CDR2 LQKENI. The CDR3 length is 14 residues. V lost 3 bases, J lost 10 bases, and 6 bases stayed unmatched. This CDR3 is CASSPSSGSWEQFF. CDR3 bases: TGTGCCAGCTCACCCTCTAGCGGGAGTTGGGAGCAGTTCTTC.

This chain links TRBV2 with TRBJ1-1, with TRBD1 matching 8 bases. The CDR3 runs to 14 residues. After removal of 10 bases from V and 1 base from J, the junction contained 8 bases not matched to a gene. The germline CDR1 and CDR2 sequences are SNHLY and FYNNEI. CDR3 region: CATKTGAGNTEAFF. The DNA of the CDR3 is TGTGCCACCAAGACAGGGGCCGGGAACACTGAAGCTTTCTTT.

A single count supports this clone. The rearrangement links TRBV3-1 (or the pseudogene TRBV3-2) to TRBJ2-7; TRBD2 matches at 7 bases. From germline, CDR1 is LGHDT and CDR2 YNNKEL (reference sequence). The CDR3 extends over 15 amino acids. With V trimmed by 3 bases and J by 0 bases, 5 bases remained unmatched. CDR3 bases: TGTGCCAGCAGCCACGGGACTATTCCCTCCTACGAGCAGTACTTC. It codes for CASSHGTIPSYEQYF.

The V and J genes are TRBV14 and TRBJ1-4; D gene ambiguous. The CDR3 contains 18 residues. Germline values: CDR1 SGHDN, CDR2 FVKESK. Trimming pared 3 bases from V and 8 bases from J, leaving 25 bases between. The CDR3 DNA reads TGTGCCAGCAGCCAGGCGGGAGTAAACCTCCTTAGTTGGGAAAAACTGTTTTTT. Translation: CASSQAGVNLLSWEKLFF.

The chain uses TRBV5-1 and TRBJ2-2; 8 nucleotides match TRBD2. V was clipped by 4 bases and J by 0 bases; unmatched bases: 8. The germline V gene has CDR1 SGHRS and CDR2 YFSETQ. The length of the CDR3 is 17 residues. CDR3 region: CASSRAIAGTNTGELFF. CDR3 coding DNA: TGCGCCAGCAGCAGAGCGATAGCGGGGACGAACACCGGGGAGCTGTTTTTT. The full variable domain, completed using reference TRBV5-1 and TRBJ2-2, is KAGVTQTPRYLIKTRGQQVTLSCSPISGHRSVSWYQQTPGQGLQFLFEYFSETQRNKGNFPGRFSGRQFSNSRSEMNVSTLELGDSALYLCASSRAIAGTNTGELFFGEGSRLTVL.

This chain uses TRBV5-1 with TRBJ2-1, with a tentative D call TRBD2 (7 bases). This CDR3 has 15 residues. The V gene's germline CDR1 is SGHRS and CDR2 YFSETQ. Trimming stripped 4 bases from V and 4 bases from J, with 15 bases between. The DNA for the CDR3 is TGCGCCAGCAGCCCAGAGGGGGGGCCTTACAATGAGCAGTTCTTC. This translates into CASSPEGGPYNEQFF.

The chain has TRBV19 and TRBJ1-5; 9 bases are shared with TRBD1. Per the germline V gene, CDR1 is LNHDA and CDR2 is SQIVND (reference sequence). This CDR3 spans 16 amino acids. J lost 0 bases, V lost 6 bases, and 6 bases had no gene match. CDR3: CASRDTGGYSNQPQHF. In nucleotides, the CDR3 is TGTGCCAGTAGAGATACAGGGGGCTATAGCAATCAGCCCCAGCATTTT.

The J gene is TRBJ2-1, the V gene TRBV11-3, with a tentative D call TRBD1 (5 bases). This CDR3 spans 14 amino acids. Trimming removed 4 bases at V and 6 bases at J, with 13 bases between. Germline V CDR1 and CDR2: SGHNT, YENEEA. The CDR3 reads CASSWGHEFNEQFF. DNA of the CDR3: TGTGCCAGCAGCTGGGGCCATGAGTTCAATGAGCAGTTCTTC.

This clone was observed once. The rearrangement uses TRBV5-4 and TRBJ2-5; D not certain. V was pared by 0 bases and J by 2 bases, with 8 bases between. This CDR3 has 14 amino acids. The germline V gene encodes CDR1 SGHNT and CDR2 YYREEE (reference sequence). DNA of the CDR3: TGTGCCAGCAGCTTGGAGGTAGCTCAAGAGACCCAGTACTTC. Its protein product is CASSLEVAQETQYF.

This chain uses TRBV2 with TRBJ1-5; D remains ambiguous. CDR3 length equals 13 residues. Per germline, CDR1 SNHLY and CDR2 FYNNEI. V shed 6 bases and J shed 7 bases, with 13 bases lying between them. In nucleotides, the CDR3 is TGTGCCAGCAGCCCCGGCGGGAAACAGCCCCAGCATTTT. Residues: CASSPGGKQPQHF.

The chain carries TRBV6-6 and TRBJ2-3; D call uncertain. The germline V gene has CDR1 MNHNY and CDR2 SVGAGI (reference sequence). This CDR3 has 11 residues. With 2 bases removed from V and 5 bases from J, the gap between germline ends came to 2 bases. The CDR3 DNA reads TGTGCCAGCAGTTACCAAGATACGCAGTATTTT. Amino acid sequence: CASSYQDTQYF.

The V call is TRBV12-3 or TRBV12-4, the J call TRBJ1-2; 7 bases line up with TRBD1. Trimming cost V 6 bases and J 8 bases; bases outside gene matches: 9. The CDR3 sequence is 13 residues long. The CDR3 here is CASRMQGVGGYTF. The DNA for the CDR3 is TGTGCCAGCAGGATGCAGGGGGTAGGCGGCTACACCTTC.

The rearrangement joins TRBV7-2 to TRBJ2-2; no reliable D call. The CDR3 has 14 residues. CDR1 and CDR2 (germline): SGHTA, FQGNSA. V gave up 1 base and J gave up 6 bases, with 9 bases separating them. CDR3 sequence reads: CASSLGGWPGELFF. The CDR3 bases are TGTGCCAGCAGCTTAGGCGGCTGGCCCGGGGAGCTGTTTTTT.

A word on this clone: Other DNA sequences in this specimen translate into the identical CDR3. The CDR3, as DNA: TGTGCCAGCAGCTTAGGGGACAGGGGCTACGAGCAGTACTTC. Encoded protein: CASSLGDRGYEQYF. J is TRBJ2-7 and V is TRBV27; 10 nucleotides agree with TRBD1. The germline V gene has CDR1 MNHEY and CDR2 SMNVEV (reference sequence). V lost 6 bases to trimming and J lost 3 bases; unmatched junction nucleotides: 5. The CDR3 runs 14 residues.

The chain has TRBV5-1 and TRBJ1-2, with 8 bases aligning to TRBD1. Germline-derived CDR1 and CDR2 are SGHRS and YFSETQ. Germline trimming cut 1 base from V and 6 bases from J; bases unmatched to any gene: 8. CDR3 length equals 15 residues. The DNA for the CDR3 is TGCGCCAGCAGCTTGCGGGCAGGGGGCGAGAATGGCTACACCTTC. It codes for CASSLRAGGENGYTF.